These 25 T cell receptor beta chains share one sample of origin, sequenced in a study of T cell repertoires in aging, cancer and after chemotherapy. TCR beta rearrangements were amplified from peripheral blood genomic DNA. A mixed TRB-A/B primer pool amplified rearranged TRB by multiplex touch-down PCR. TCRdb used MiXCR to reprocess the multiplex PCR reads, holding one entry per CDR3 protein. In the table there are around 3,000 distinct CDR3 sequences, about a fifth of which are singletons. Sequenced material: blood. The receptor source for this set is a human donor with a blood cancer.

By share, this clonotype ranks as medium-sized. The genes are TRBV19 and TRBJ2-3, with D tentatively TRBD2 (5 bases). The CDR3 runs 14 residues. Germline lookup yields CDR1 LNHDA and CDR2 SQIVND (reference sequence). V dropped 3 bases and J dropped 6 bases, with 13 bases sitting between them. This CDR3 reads CASSIGKETDTQYF. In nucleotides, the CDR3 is TGTGCCAGTAGTATCGGGAAGGAAACGGATACGCAGTATTTT.

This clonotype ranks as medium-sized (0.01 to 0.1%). CDR3 in DNA: TGTGCCAGCAGTGAGGGCAGGGTAGGCGAGCAGTACTTC. Translated: CASSEGRVGEQYF. V and J are TRBV6-1 and TRBJ2-7; D possibly corresponds to TRBD1 (5 bases). The length of the CDR3 is 13 residues. Trimming removed 3 bases at V and 6 bases at J, with 12 bases between. Germline CDR1 is MNHNS and CDR2 is SASEGT.

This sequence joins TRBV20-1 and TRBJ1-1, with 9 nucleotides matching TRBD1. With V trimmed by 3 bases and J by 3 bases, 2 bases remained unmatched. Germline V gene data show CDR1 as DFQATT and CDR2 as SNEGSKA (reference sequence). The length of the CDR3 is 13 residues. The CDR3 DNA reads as TGCAGTGCTAGGGGGGACAGGGACACTGAAGCTTTCTTT. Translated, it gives CSARGDRDTEAFF.

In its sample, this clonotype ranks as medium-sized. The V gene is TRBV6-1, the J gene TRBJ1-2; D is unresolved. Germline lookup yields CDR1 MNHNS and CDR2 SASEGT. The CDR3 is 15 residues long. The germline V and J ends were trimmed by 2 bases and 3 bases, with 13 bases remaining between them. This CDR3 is CASSEPRGQDYGYTF. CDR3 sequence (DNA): TGTGCCAGCAGTGAACCTCGAGGGCAGGACTATGGCTACACCTTC.

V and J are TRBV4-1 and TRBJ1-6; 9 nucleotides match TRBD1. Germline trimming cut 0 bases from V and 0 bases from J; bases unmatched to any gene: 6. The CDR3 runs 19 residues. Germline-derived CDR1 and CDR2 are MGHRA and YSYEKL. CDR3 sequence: CASSQEGDREYSYNSPLHF. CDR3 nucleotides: TGCGCCAGCAGCCAAGAGGGGGACAGGGAGTACTCCTATAATTCACCCCTCCACTTT.

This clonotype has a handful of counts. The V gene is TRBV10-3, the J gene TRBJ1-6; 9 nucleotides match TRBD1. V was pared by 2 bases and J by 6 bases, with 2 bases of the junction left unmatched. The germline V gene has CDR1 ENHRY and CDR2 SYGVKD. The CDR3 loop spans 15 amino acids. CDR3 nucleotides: TGTGCCATCAGTGAGGGACAGGGGTCTAATTCACCCCTCCACTTT. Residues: CAISEGQGSNSPLHF.

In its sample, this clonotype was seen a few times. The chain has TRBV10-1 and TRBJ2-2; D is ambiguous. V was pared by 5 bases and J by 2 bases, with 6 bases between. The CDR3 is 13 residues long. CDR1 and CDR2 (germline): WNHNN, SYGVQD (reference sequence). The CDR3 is CASSTGNTGELFF. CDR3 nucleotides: TGCGCCAGCAGTACTGGAAACACCGGGGAGCTGTTTTTT.

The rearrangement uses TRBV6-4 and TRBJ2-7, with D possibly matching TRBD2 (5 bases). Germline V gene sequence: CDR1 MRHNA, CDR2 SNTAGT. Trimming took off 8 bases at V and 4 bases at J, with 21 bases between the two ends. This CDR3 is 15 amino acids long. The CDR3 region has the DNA TGTGCCAGCGAACGACGTCGGGGTCCCGGGTACGAGCAGTACTTC. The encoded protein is CASERRRGPGYEQYF.

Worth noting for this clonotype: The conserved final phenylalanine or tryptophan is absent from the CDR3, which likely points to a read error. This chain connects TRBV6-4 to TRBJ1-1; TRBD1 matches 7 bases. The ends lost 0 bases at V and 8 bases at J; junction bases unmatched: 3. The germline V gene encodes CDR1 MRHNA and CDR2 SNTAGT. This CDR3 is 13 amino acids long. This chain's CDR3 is CASSDSGGQEAFY. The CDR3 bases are TGTGCCAGCAGTGACTCAGGGGGCCAGGAAGCTTTCTAT.

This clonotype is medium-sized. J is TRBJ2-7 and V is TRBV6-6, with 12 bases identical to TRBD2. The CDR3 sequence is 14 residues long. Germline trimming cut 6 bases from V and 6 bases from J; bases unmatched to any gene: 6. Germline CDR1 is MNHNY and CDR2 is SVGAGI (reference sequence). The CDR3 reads CASRASGGAIEQYF. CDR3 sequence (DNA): TGTGCCAGCAGGGCTAGCGGGGGGGCAATCGAGCAGTACTTC.

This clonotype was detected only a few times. The CDR3 is CASSQRLAGYYNEQFF. CDR3 nucleotides: TGTGCCAGCAGCCAAAGACTAGCGGGATACTACAATGAGCAGTTCTTC. V gene TRBV7-9 combines with J gene TRBJ2-1, with 11 bases lining up with TRBD2. The CDR3 runs to 16 residues. Germline CDR1 SEHNR, CDR2 FQNEAQ (reference sequence). The J segment lost 3 bases and the V segment lost 5 bases, leaving 6 bases of the junction unmatched. The whole variable domain, filled in from reference TRBV7-9 and TRBJ2-1, reads DTGVSQNPRHKITKRGQNVTFRCDPISEHNRLYWYRQTLGQGPEFLTYFQNEAQLEKSRLLSDRFSAERPKGSFSTLEIQRTEQGDSAMYLCASSQRLAGYYNEQFFGPGTRLTVL.

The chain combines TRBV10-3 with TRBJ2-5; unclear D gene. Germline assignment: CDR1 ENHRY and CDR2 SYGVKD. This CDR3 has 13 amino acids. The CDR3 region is CVISESNLETQYF. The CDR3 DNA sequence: TGTGTTATCAGTGAGTCGAACTTGGAGACCCAGTACTTC.

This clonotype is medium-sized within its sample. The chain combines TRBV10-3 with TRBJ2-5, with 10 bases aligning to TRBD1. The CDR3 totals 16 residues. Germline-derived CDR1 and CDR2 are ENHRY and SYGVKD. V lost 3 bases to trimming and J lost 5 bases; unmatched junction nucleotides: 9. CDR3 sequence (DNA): TGTGCCATCAGTGACATTCGACAGGGGGCGGAGGAGACCCAGTACTTC. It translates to CAISDIRQGAEETQYF.

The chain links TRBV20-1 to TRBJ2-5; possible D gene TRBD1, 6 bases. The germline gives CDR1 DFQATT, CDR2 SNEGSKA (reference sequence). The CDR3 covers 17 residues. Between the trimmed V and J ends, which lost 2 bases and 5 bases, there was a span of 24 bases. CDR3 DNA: TGCAGTGCTAGACCTAACAGGGTGCGCGGGTGGCTGGAGACCCAGTACTTC. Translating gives CSARPNRVRGWLETQYF.

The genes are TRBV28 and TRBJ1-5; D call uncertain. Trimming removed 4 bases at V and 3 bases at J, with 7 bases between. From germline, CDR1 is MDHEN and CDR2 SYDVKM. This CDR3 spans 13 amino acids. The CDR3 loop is CASSSPFNQPQHF. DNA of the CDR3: TGTGCCAGCAGTTCCCCCTTCAATCAGCCCCAGCATTTT.

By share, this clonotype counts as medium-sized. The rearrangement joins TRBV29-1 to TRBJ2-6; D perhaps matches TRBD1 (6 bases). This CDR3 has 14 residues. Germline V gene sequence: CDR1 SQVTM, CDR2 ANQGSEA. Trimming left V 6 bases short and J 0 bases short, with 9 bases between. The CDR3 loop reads CSVTQGSGANVLTF. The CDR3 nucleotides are TGCAGCGTGACACAGGGCTCTGGGGCCAACGTCCTGACTTTC.

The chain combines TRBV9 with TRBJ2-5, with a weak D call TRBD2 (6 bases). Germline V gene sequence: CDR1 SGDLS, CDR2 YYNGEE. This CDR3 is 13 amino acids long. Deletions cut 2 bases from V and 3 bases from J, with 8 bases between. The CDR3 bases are TGTGCCAGCAGCGTCGGGAGTGAAGAGACCCAGTACTTC. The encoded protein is CASSVGSEETQYF.

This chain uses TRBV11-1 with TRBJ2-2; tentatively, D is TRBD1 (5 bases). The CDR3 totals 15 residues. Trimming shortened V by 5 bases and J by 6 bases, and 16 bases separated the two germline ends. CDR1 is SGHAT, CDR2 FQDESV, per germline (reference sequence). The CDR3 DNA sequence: TGTGCCAGCAGCGTAGGCAGGGCGCTCGCCGGGGAGCTGTTTTTT. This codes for CASSVGRALAGELFF.

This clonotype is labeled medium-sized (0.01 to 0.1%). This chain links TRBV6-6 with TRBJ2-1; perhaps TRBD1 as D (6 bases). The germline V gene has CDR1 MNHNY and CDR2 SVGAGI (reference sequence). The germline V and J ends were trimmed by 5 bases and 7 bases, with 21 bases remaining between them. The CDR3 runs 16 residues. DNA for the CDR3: TGTGCCAGCAGTACGCTACGAGGGGGAGTGGTGAATGAGCAGTTCTTC. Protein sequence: CASSTLRGGVVNEQFF.

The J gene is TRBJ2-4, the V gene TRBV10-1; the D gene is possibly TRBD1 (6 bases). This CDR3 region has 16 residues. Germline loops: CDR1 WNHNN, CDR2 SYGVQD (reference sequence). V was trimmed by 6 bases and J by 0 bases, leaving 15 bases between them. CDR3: CASSPGTSVAKNIQYF. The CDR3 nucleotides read TGCGCCAGCAGCCCCGGGACATCGGTAGCCAAAAACATTCAGTACTTC.

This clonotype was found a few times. The CDR3 DNA follows: TGTGCCAGTAGTCCCTTCGTGAGTGCCGGCAGGGAGTTTTTAGCCAAAAACATTCAGTACTTC. It encodes CASSPFVSAGREFLAKNIQYF. This chain uses TRBV19 with TRBJ2-4; D assignment may be TRBD1 or TRBD2 (5 bases each). The V gene lost 5 bases and the J gene lost 0 bases, with 29 bases spanning the gap. The CDR3 spans 21 residues. Germline V lookup: CDR1 LNHDA, CDR2 SQIVND (reference sequence).

The CDR3 sequence is CASSLVTSSAGGGNEQFF. CDR3 bases: TGTGCCAGCAGCTTAGTGACCTCTTCCGCGGGCGGGGGCAATGAGCAGTTCTTC. This chain links TRBV11-2 with TRBJ2-1; 7 nucleotides agree with TRBD2. CDR1 and CDR2 (germline): SGHAT, FQNNGV. V dropped 1 base and J dropped 6; count of bases not matched to a gene: 15. The CDR3 spans 18 residues.

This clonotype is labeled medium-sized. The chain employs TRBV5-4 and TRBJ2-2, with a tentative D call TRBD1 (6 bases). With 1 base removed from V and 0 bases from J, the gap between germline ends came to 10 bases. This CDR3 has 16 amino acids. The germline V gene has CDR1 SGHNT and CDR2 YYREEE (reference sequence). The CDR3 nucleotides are TGTGCCAGCAGCTTGACAGGGCTCGCGAACACCGGGGAGCTGTTTTTT. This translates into CASSLTGLANTGELFF.

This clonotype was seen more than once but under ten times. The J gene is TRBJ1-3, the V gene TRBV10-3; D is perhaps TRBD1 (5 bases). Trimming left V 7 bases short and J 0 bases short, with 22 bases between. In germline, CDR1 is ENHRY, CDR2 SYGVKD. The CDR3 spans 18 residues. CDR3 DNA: TGTGCCATCAACCCGGGGGGACGGGAGGGCCTCTCTGGAAACACCATATATTTT. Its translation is CAINPGGREGLSGNTIYF.

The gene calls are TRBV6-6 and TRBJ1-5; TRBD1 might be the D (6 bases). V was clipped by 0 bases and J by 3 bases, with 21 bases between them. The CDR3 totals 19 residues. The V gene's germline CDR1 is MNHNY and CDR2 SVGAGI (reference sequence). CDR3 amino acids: CASSYSGQNRGLNNQPQHF. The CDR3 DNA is TGTGCCAGCAGTTACTCAGGACAGAATCGAGGCCTAAACAATCAGCCCCAGCATTTT.